What follows are 28 T cell receptor beta chains derived from one specimen sequenced in a study of T-cell memory formation after mild COVID-19 (dated by TCRdb to 2020 to 2022). Library construction relied on 5' RACE. The sequencing machine was an Illumina NovaSeq 6000. TCRdb passed the public sequencing reads through fastp at Q25 and MiXCR, retaining productive beta sequences. Each entry merges the rows of one CDR3 protein and shows their most common DNA and genes. For this sample the table gives under 650,000 distinct CDR3 sequences, of which 15% to 20% were detected only once. The top ten constitute approximately 12% of the sample. The sequencing sample was made of PBMCs or a T cell subset sorted from them (not recorded which). Receptors were obtained from an adult woman who had mild COVID-19 (a few samples of this study predate the infection). The sample titles of this study are shuffled in the database, so cell type and time point are left out; the donor was told from shared clones.

The chain uses TRBV9 and TRBJ2-3; the D is unclear. Trimming stripped 5 bases from V and 0 bases from J, with 10 bases between. Germline CDR1 and CDR2: SGDLS and YYNGEE. This CDR3 spans 14 amino acids. CDR3 sequence reads: CASSTPGSTDTQYF. The CDR3 region has the DNA TGTGCCAGCAGTACCCCCGGGAGCACAGATACGCAGTATTTT.

V is TRBV27 and J is TRBJ2-7; TRBD2 might be the D (5 bases). The CDR3 has 17 amino acids. Germline V lookup: CDR1 MNHEY, CDR2 SMNVEV (reference sequence). V was pared by 4 bases and J by 6 bases, with 25 bases between. Here the CDR3 reads CASSYSVERSGPREQYF. DNA of the CDR3: TGTGCCAGCAGTTACTCCGTGGAAAGGAGCGGCCCCCGCGAGCAGTACTTC.

This clonotype has just a few counts. The gene calls are TRBV12-3 or TRBV12-4 and TRBJ1-2; 9 bases are shared with TRBD1. J lost 4 bases, V lost 6 bases, and 12 bases had no gene match. The CDR3 is 16 amino acids. The DNA for the CDR3 is TGTGCCAGCAGCACCGTGGGGACAGGGACTGTCTATGGCTACACCTTC. It is translated as CASSTVGTGTVYGYTF.

This clonotype showed up just a few times. The rearrangement links TRBV15 to TRBJ2-1; possibly TRBD2 for D (5 bases). The germline V and J ends were trimmed by 0 bases and 15 bases, with 18 bases remaining between them. There are 14 residues in the CDR3. From germline, CDR1 is LNHNV and CDR2 YYDKDF (reference sequence). The CDR3 loop reads CATSREGQGGPSFF. CDR3 DNA sequence: TGTGCCACCAGCAGAGAGGGCCAAGGAGGACCTTCGTTCTTC.

CDR3 sequence (DNA): TGTGCCAGCAGCTTGGGGACCGGATGGGGCGGCTACACCTTC. Translated: CASSLGTGWGGYTF. The chain couples TRBV7-8 to TRBJ1-2; the D gene is possibly TRBD1 (5 bases). The CDR3 is 14 amino acids. The V gene's germline CDR1 is SGHVS and CDR2 FQNEAQ. V dropped 3 bases and J dropped 8 bases, with 16 bases sitting between them.

A few counts support this clonotype. This chain connects TRBV4-1 to TRBJ1-2; 7 bases fit TRBD1. Germline V gene sequence: CDR1 MGHRA, CDR2 YSYEKL. Losses at the gene ends were 3 bases for V and 3 bases for J; bases not matched to a gene: 7. This CDR3 region has 15 residues. This chain's CDR3 is CASSHEQGSHYGYTF. Written as DNA, the CDR3 is TGCGCCAGCAGCCACGAACAGGGGTCCCACTATGGCTACACCTTC.

The CDR3 reads CASSLPRTDTQYF. The CDR3 DNA sequence: TGCGCCAGCAGCTTGCCTCGCACAGATACGCAGTATTTT. The chain joins TRBV5-1 to TRBJ2-3; D gene unclear. The length of the CDR3 is 13 residues. V was cut by 1 base and J by 1 base, with 4 bases left in between. CDR1 and CDR2 from the germline V gene are SGHRS and YFSETQ.

This clonotype came up a few times. The chain employs TRBV27 and TRBJ2-7; 7 bases agree with TRBD1. Germline trimming cut 3 bases from V and 4 bases from J; bases unmatched to any gene: 9. Germline V gives CDR1 MNHEY, CDR2 SMNVEV (reference sequence). This CDR3 region has 15 residues. The CDR3 nucleotides read TGTGCCAGCAGTTTTCTATCGACAGGGCGGTACGAGCAGTACTTC. Its translation is CASSFLSTGRYEQYF.

The chain joins TRBV10-3 to TRBJ2-3; D is perhaps TRBD1 or TRBD2 (5 bases each). From germline, CDR1 is ENHRY and CDR2 SYGVKD. Trimming removed 0 bases from V and 2 bases from J, with 9 bases in between. The CDR3 is 15 amino acids. CDR3 bases: TGTGCCATCAGTGAGTCGGGGGTGGTCACAGATACGCAGTATTTT. Residues: CAISESGVVTDTQYF.

This clonotype was picked up a small number of times. The genes are TRBV9 and TRBJ2-3; D is uncertain. V was pared by 0 bases and J by 2 bases, with 10 bases between. The CDR3 has 15 residues. Germline CDR1 SGDLS, CDR2 YYNGEE. CDR3 nucleotide sequence: TGTGCCAGCAGCGTAGGGAATTCATTCACAGATACGCAGTATTTT. Translated, it gives CASSVGNSFTDTQYF. Combining the CDR3 with reference TRBV9 and TRBJ2-3 gives the whole variable domain DSGVTQTPKHLITATGQRVTLRCSPRSGDLSVYWYQQSLDQGLQFLIQYYNGEERAKGNILERFSAQQFPDLHSELNLSSLELGDSALYFCASSVGNSFTDTQYFGPGTRLTVL.

This clonotype was recorded at least ten times. J is TRBJ1-1 and V is TRBV12-3 or TRBV12-4; no definite D call. The CDR3 sequence is 13 residues long. Trimming pared 6 bases from V and 2 bases from J, leaving 10 bases between. CDR3 sequence reads: CASRPDRNTEAFF. CDR3 nucleotides: TGTGCCAGCAGACCTGACCGAAACACTGAAGCTTTCTTT.

This clonotype was seen a handful of times. This chain connects TRBV2 to TRBJ2-1, with 10 bases lining up with TRBD2. The CDR3 is made up of 15 amino acids. Trimming took 7 bases from V and 2 from J; bases not matched to a gene: 5. Germline CDR1 reads SNHLY; CDR2 reads FYNNEI. CDR3 DNA: TGTGCCAGCAAGGTAGCGGGGGGAACCTACAATGAGCAGTTCTTC. This translates into CASKVAGGTYNEQFF.

This sequence joins TRBV7-2 and TRBJ1-4, with D perhaps matching TRBD1 (5 bases). V shed 1 base and J shed 3 bases, with 9 bases lying between them. Germline assignment: CDR1 SGHTA and CDR2 FQGNSA. CDR3 size: 15 residues. As DNA, the CDR3 is TGTGCCAGCAGCTTAGTTGCAGGGCCTAATGAAAAACTGTTTTTT. Amino acids: CASSLVAGPNEKLFF.

This clonotype was detected many times. The rearrangement links TRBV20-1 to TRBJ2-4; no firm D call. In germline, CDR1 is DFQATT, CDR2 SNEGSKA (reference sequence). There are 12 residues in the CDR3. V lost 4 bases and J lost 6, with 10 bases in between. The CDR3 region is CSAKSGSNIQYF. The CDR3 DNA follows: TGCAGTGCTAAATCGGGCTCAAACATTCAGTACTTC.

The V gene is TRBV5-1, the J gene TRBJ2-2; either TRBD1 or TRBD2 may supply D (6 bases each). Trimming cost V 1 base and J 7 bases, with 14 bases left between them. The CDR3 extends over 15 amino acids. Germline V lookup: CDR1 SGHRS, CDR2 YFSETQ. CDR3 in amino acids: CASSLLPGAVGELFF. The CDR3 DNA is TGCGCCAGCAGCTTGCTTCCGGGGGCGGTCGGGGAGCTGTTTTTT.

DNA of the CDR3: TGTGCCACCCGCGGGCTAAAGTACAATGAGCAGTTCTTC. Its translation: CATRGLKYNEQFF. V and J are TRBV15 and TRBJ2-1; weak D call: TRBD2 (5 bases). Trimming pared 8 bases from V and 4 bases from J, leaving 12 bases between. This CDR3 region has 13 residues. From germline, CDR1 is LNHNV and CDR2 YYDKDF (reference sequence).

This clonotype has ten or more counts. The J gene is TRBJ2-7, the V gene TRBV18; the D is unclear. The CDR3 consists of 13 residues. Germline CDR1 and CDR2: KGHSH and LQKENI. Deletions cut 4 bases from V and 4 bases from J, with 11 bases between. CDR3 protein: CASSLQQEYEQYF. CDR3 DNA: TGTGCCAGCTCACTCCAACAAGAATACGAGCAGTACTTC.

This clonotype was observed a handful of times. V gene TRBV7-8 combines with J gene TRBJ2-1; 16 nucleotides align to TRBD2. This CDR3 is 14 amino acids long. Germline lookup yields CDR1 SGHVS and CDR2 FQNEAQ. With V trimmed by 4 bases and J by 15 bases, 6 bases remained unmatched. CDR3 region: CASSSAGTSGGAFF. DNA of the CDR3: TGTGCCAGCAGCTCAGCCGGGACTAGCGGGGGGGCGTTCTTC.

In its sample, this clonotype was seen many times. The chain joins TRBV5-5 to TRBJ1-5; D is unclear. Germline lookup yields CDR1 SGHKS and CDR2 YYEKEE (reference sequence). V was shortened by 4 bases and J by 0 bases, with 11 bases between the two germline ends. This CDR3 comprises 15 residues. The CDR3 sequence is CASSLGVTSNQPQHF. DNA for the CDR3: TGTGCCAGCAGCCTGGGTGTCACTAGCAATCAGCCCCAGCATTTT.

This clonotype was picked up a small number of times. The V call is TRBV7-2, the J call TRBJ2-7, with TRBD2 matching over 12 bases. CDR3 size: 17 residues. CDR1 is SGHTA, CDR2 FQGNSA, per germline. V gave up 5 bases and J gave up 0 bases; unmatched junction bases: 8. CDR3: CASSRGLAGSSSYEQYF. CDR3 nucleotides: TGTGCCAGCAGCCGGGGACTAGCGGGCTCCAGCTCCTACGAGCAGTACTTC.

There are a few counts of this clonotype. This CDR3 reads CSDQRGPEQFF. The DNA for the CDR3 is TGCAGCGACCAAAGGGGTCCCGAGCAGTTCTTC. The gene calls are TRBV29-1 and TRBJ2-1, with D maybe TRBD1 (5 bases). V was clipped by 7 bases and J by 10 bases, with 14 bases between them. The CDR3 loop spans 11 amino acids. The germline CDR1 and CDR2 sequences are SQVTM and ANQGSEA.

This chain uses TRBV7-9 with TRBJ1-3; 9 bases fit TRBD1. With 5 bases clipped from V and 11 bases from J, the junction kept 10 bases outside the gene matches. Germline V lookup: CDR1 SEHNR, CDR2 FQNEAQ (reference sequence). The CDR3 has 14 residues. This chain's CDR3 is CASSIRPGTGSIYF. The DNA for the CDR3 is TGTGCCAGCAGCATACGTCCCGGGACAGGGTCCATATATTTT.

This clonotype was seen repeatedly, ten times or more. The germline gene is not matched at one end of the junction; a read error may be the cause. The CDR3 DNA reads TGCGCCAGCAGCCCGGGACAGGGTATCTACGAGCAGTACTTC. It translates to CASSPGQGIYEQYF. The J gene is TRBJ2-7, the V gene TRBV6-5; 9 bases agree with TRBD1. The V gene's germline CDR1 is MNHEY and CDR2 SVGAGI. The CDR3 loop spans 14 amino acids.

V and J are TRBV11-3 and TRBJ2-7; a weak D match, TRBD2 (5 bases). This CDR3 has 11 amino acids. Looked up from germline, CDR1 is SGHNT and CDR2 is YENEEA. V dropped 4 bases and J dropped 9 bases, with 10 bases sitting between them. The DNA for the CDR3 is TGTGCCAGCAGCTCCGGACTGTTGCAGTACTTC. This encodes CASSSGLLQYF.

There are a few counts of this clonotype. The rearrangement joins TRBV29-1 to TRBJ2-1; TRBD2 aligns across 8 bases. There are 14 residues in the CDR3. V was pared by 6 bases and J by 9 bases, with 13 bases of the junction left unmatched. Germline assignment: CDR1 SQVTM and CDR2 ANQGSEA. The DNA for the CDR3 is TGCAGCGTCGGCGTGGGGACTAGGGCCGGTGAGCAGTTCTTC. This encodes CSVGVGTRAGEQFF.

The chain carries TRBV24-1 and TRBJ2-2; 8 bases fit TRBD2. From germline, CDR1 is KGHDR and CDR2 SFDVKD. V lost 5 bases to trimming and J lost 2 bases; unmatched junction nucleotides: 6. This CDR3 is 16 amino acids long. For the CDR3, the DNA is TGTGCCACCAGTGGGTTAGCGGGGAGAAACACCGGGGAGCTGTTTTTT. Translation gives CATSGLAGRNTGELFF.

V is TRBV6-2 or TRBV6-3 and J is TRBJ2-7; no clear D gene. Per the germline V gene, CDR1 is MNHEY and CDR2 is SVGEGT. The CDR3 has 12 residues. V lost 5 bases to trimming and J lost 7 bases, with 12 bases between them. The CDR3 reads CASSKAPSEQYF. The CDR3 DNA reads TGTGCCAGCAGTAAGGCTCCGTCGGAGCAGTACTTC.

The J gene is TRBJ2-2, the V gene TRBV6-6, with TRBD2 as a possible D gene (5 bases). This CDR3 comprises 14 residues. V lost 2 bases and J 6 bases, leaving 10 bases between the germline ends. The V gene's germline CDR1 is MNHNY and CDR2 SVGAGI (reference sequence). CDR3 sequence: CASSYEGVPGELFF. CDR3 DNA: TGTGCCAGCAGTTACGAGGGTGTCCCCGGGGAGCTGTTTTTT.